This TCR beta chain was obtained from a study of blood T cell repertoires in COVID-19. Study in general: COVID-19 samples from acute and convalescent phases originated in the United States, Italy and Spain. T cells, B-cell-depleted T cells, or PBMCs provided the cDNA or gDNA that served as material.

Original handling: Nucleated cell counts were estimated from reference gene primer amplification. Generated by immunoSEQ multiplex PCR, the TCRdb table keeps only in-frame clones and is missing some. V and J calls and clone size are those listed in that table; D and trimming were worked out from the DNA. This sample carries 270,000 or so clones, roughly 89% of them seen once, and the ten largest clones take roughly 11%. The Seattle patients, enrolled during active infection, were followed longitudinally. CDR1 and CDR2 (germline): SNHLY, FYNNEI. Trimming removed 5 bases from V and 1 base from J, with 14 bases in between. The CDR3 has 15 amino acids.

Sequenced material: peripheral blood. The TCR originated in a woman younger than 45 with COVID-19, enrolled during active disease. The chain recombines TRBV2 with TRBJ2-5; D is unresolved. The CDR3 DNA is TGTGCCAGCAGTTCCCCCAGCTGGGCCCAAGAGACCCAGTACTTC. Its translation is CASSSPSWAQETQYF. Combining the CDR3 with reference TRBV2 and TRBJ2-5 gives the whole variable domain EPEVTQTPSHQVTQMGQEVILRCVPISNHLYFYWYRQILGQKVEFLVSFYNNEISEKSEIFDDQFSVERPDGSNFTLKIRSTKLEDSAMYFCASSSPSWAQETQYFGPGTRLLVL.